The 18 T cell receptor beta chains reported below all come from one sample, sequenced in a study of regulatory T cells in long-lasting Graves disease. Arm-PCR of CDR3 regions and iRepertoire HTBI primers were used to build TCR beta libraries. TCRdb independently ran MiXCR on the multiplex PCR reads; one entry per CDR3 protein. Found here are roughly 560,000 distinct CDR3 sequences, 15% to 20% of them singletons; the top ten hold roughly 25%. The time point is: newly diagnosed GD, antithyroid drugs for less than 3 months. There was RNA extracted from PBMCs, and the TCR library was made from it. This same sample was also taken into another study, of T cells in Graves' hyperthyroidism and ophthalmopathy.

Sequencing was performed on peripheral blood mononuclear cells (PBMCs), taken at new diagnosis, from a patient treated with antithyroid drugs. Receptors originate from a woman aged 35-65 years with Graves disease.

The chain joins TRBV19 to TRBJ1-3; D unclear. Germline CDR1 and CDR2: LNHDA and SQIVND (reference sequence). This CDR3 region has 15 residues. With 4 bases removed from V and 0 bases from J, the gap between germline ends came to 10 bases. CDR3 protein: CASSNPKGSGNTIYF. The CDR3 region has the DNA TGTGCCAGTAGTAACCCCAAGGGCTCTGGAAACACCATATATTTT.

This clonotype was seen ten or more times. V gene TRBV2 combines with J gene TRBJ1-6, with D perhaps matching TRBD1 (5 bases). Germline V lookup: CDR1 SNHLY, CDR2 FYNNEI. The CDR3 contains 15 residues. V was shortened by 8 bases and J by 5 bases, with 16 bases between the two germline ends. CDR3: CASQTARLNNSPLHF. CDR3 sequence (DNA): TGTGCCAGCCAGACAGCCAGACTTAATAATTCACCCCTCCACTTT.

This clonotype was detected ten times or more. The J gene is TRBJ2-3, the V gene TRBV2; D is unclear. The CDR3 runs 10 residues. V was shortened by 7 bases and J by 2 bases, with 1 base between the two germline ends. The germline CDR1 and CDR2 sequences are SNHLY and FYNNEI. CDR3 sequence reads: CASITDTQYF. In DNA, the CDR3 is TGTGCCAGCATCACAGATACGCAGTATTTT. Using reference TRBV2 and TRBJ2-3 for the parts outside the CDR3, the full variable domain is EPEVTQTPSHQVTQMGQEVILRCVPISNHLYFYWYRQILGQKVEFLVSFYNNEISEKSEIFDDQFSVERPDGSNFTLKIRSTKLEDSAMYFCASITDTQYFGPGTRLTVL.

This clonotype was seen a handful of times. The chain joins TRBV5-5 to TRBJ2-5, with TRBD2 matching 10 bases. CDR3 length: 18 residues. V lost 1 base to trimming and J lost 4 bases; unmatched junction nucleotides: 13. The V gene's germline CDR1 is SGHKS and CDR2 YYEKEE (reference sequence). Written as DNA, the CDR3 is TGTGCCAGCAGCTTGATTCTAGCGGGGGCGGGTATGGGAGAGACCCAGTACTTC. It codes for CASSLILAGAGMGETQYF.

In this sample, this clonotype turned up many times. This chain links TRBV18 with TRBJ1-2; D is unresolved. V lost 0 bases and J lost 6, with 11 bases in between. The CDR3 contains 14 residues. Germline CDR1 reads KGHSH; CDR2 reads LQKENI. For the CDR3, the DNA is TGTGCCAGCTCACCACCAAATTCGCCGGATGGCTACACCTTC. This codes for CASSPPNSPDGYTF.

This clonotype was seen repeatedly, ten times or more. The CDR3 bases are TGTGCCAGCAGCTTAGGGCTAGCGGGGGGTTCATACTCCTACGAGCAGTACTTC. It specifies CASSLGLAGGSYSYEQYF. V and J are TRBV7-9 and TRBJ2-7; 11 bases are a match to TRBD2. CDR3 length: 18 residues. CDR1 is SEHNR and CDR2 is FQNEAQ in the germline V gene (reference sequence). Trimming took 1 base from V and 0 from J; bases not matched to a gene: 8.

Comments on this clonotype: A read error is possible here, since a much larger clone lies one base away. The chain has TRBV5-1 and TRBJ1-2; the D gene is possibly TRBD1 (5 bases). V was trimmed by 3 bases and J by 6 bases, leaving 21 bases between them. Germline V gene sequence: CDR1 SGHRS, CDR2 YFSETQ. The CDR3 is made up of 16 amino acids. CDR3 DNA: TGCGCCAGCAGCTCTCCTTCAGCCCACGGGGGAGATGGCTACACCTTC. Translated: CASSSPSAHGGDGYTF.

Worth noting for this clonotype: A single base separates this from a much larger clone, so it may be a read error. The chain recombines TRBV29-1 with TRBJ2-1; TRBD1 aligns across 7 bases. CDR1 is SQVTM, CDR2 ANQGSEA, per germline. The CDR3 contains 12 residues. CDR3 nucleotides: TGCAGCGGTCCGGACAGGTACAATGAGCGGTTCTTC. The encoded protein is CSGPDRYNERFF.

This clonotype was counted between two and nine times. The chain links TRBV6-1 to TRBJ2-7; D unclear. Looked up from germline, CDR1 is MNHNS and CDR2 is SASEGT. Trimming pared 6 bases from V and 3 bases from J, leaving 9 bases between. The CDR3 has 12 residues. The CDR3 bases are TGTGCCAGCAGCACCCAGTACTACGAGCAGTACTTC. This translates into CASSTQYYEQYF.

The chain recombines TRBV7-2 with TRBJ1-6, with TRBD1 matching 9 bases. The CDR3 runs 16 residues. Losses at the gene ends were 5 bases for V and 10 bases for J; bases not matched to a gene: 12. Germline V gene lookup returns CDR1 SGHTA and CDR2 FQGNSA. DNA of the CDR3: TGTGCCAGCAGCAATGCCCGGACAGGGGAAGGATCACCCCTCCACTTT. Its protein product is CASSNARTGEGSPLHF.

This clonotype was counted at least ten times. V usage is TRBV20-1 and J usage is TRBJ2-5; 15 nucleotides line up with TRBD2. CDR1 is DFQATT and CDR2 is SNEGSKA in the germline V gene (reference sequence). V lost 6 bases, J lost 5 bases, and 7 bases stayed unmatched. This CDR3 contains 15 residues. The CDR3 loop reads CSARTSGGAWETQYF. The DNA for the CDR3 is TGCAGTGCGAGGACTAGCGGGGGGGCCTGGGAGACCCAGTACTTC.

This clonotype came up many times. The chain carries TRBV30 and TRBJ1-5, with D possibly TRBD1 on 6 matching bases. The CDR3 is 15 amino acids. The germline V gene has CDR1 GTSNPN and CDR2 SVGIG (reference sequence). V lost 3 bases, J lost 7 bases, and 19 bases lay in between. CDR3 loop: CAWRAKGGDRQPQHF. The CDR3 DNA sequence: TGTGCCTGGAGAGCAAAAGGGGGGGATAGGCAGCCCCAGCATTTT.

There are many counts of this clonotype. V usage is TRBV11-2 and J usage is TRBJ2-6; D remains ambiguous. This CDR3 spans 13 amino acids. V lost 6 bases and J lost 2, with 5 bases in between. Germline V CDR1 and CDR2: SGHAT, FQNNGV. CDR3 DNA: TGTGCCAGCAGTTCCCCTGGGGCCAACGTCCTGACTTTC. Its protein product is CASSSPGANVLTF.

At least ten counts were recorded for this clonotype. The gene calls are TRBV7-3 and TRBJ2-6; D not certain. The length of the CDR3 is 14 residues. Germline V lookup: CDR1 SGHTA, CDR2 FQGTGA. V lost 5 bases, J lost 6 bases, and 11 bases lay in between. CDR3 residues: CASSKPVEANVLTF. CDR3 in DNA: TGTGCCAGCAGCAAGCCCGTTGAGGCCAACGTCCTGACTTTC.

This clonotype has ten or more counts. J is TRBJ1-2 and V is TRBV3-1; D not certain. Germline V gene data show CDR1 as LGHDT and CDR2 as YNNKEL (reference sequence). Trimming left V 1 base short and J 3 bases short, with 12 bases between. This CDR3 is 15 amino acids long. CDR3 in amino acids: CASSQGSGNYYGYTF. CDR3 nucleotide sequence: TGTGCCAGCAGCCAAGGCTCCGGGAACTACTATGGCTACACCTTC. The whole variable domain, filled in from reference TRBV3-1 and TRBJ1-2, reads DTAVSQTPKYLVTQMGNDKSIKCEQNLGHDTMYWYKQDSKKFLKIMFSYNNKELIINETVPNRFSPKSPDKAHLNLHINSLELGDSAVYFCASSQGSGNYYGYTFGSGTRLTVV.

This clonotype has a handful of counts. The chain has TRBV29-1 and TRBJ2-2, with 9 positions matching TRBD1. The CDR3 contains 13 residues. Germline V gene sequence: CDR1 SQVTM, CDR2 ANQGSEA. Trimming removed 7 bases from V and 6 bases from J; junction bases left unmatched: 6. This CDR3 reads CSADRGDAGELFF. As DNA, the CDR3 is TGCAGCGCTGACAGGGGGGACGCCGGGGAGCTGTTTTTT.

This clonotype was recorded many times. The V call is TRBV28, the J call TRBJ1-1; TRBD1 matches at 7 bases. The V segment lost 6 bases and the J segment 4 bases; nucleotides outside the gene matches: 5. This CDR3 region has 13 residues. The germline gives CDR1 MDHEN, CDR2 SYDVKM. The CDR3 loop is CASSPRQGTEAFF. Here the CDR3 DNA reads TGTGCCAGCAGCCCACGACAGGGCACTGAAGCTTTCTTT.

There are a few counts of this clonotype. V usage is TRBV6-1 and J usage is TRBJ2-3; the D is unclear. V was shortened by 10 bases and J by 1 base, with 12 bases between the two germline ends. The CDR3 spans 13 residues. The germline gives CDR1 MNHNS, CDR2 SASEGT. CDR3 residues: CANAIGGTDTQYF. CDR3 in DNA: TGTGCCAACGCAATAGGAGGCACAGATACGCAGTATTTT.